These 32 T cell receptor beta chains came from one sample sequenced in a study of cytomegalovirus exposure and HLA in healthy donors. The PCR contained 60 Vbeta and 13 Jbeta primers. Assay used: immunoSEQ multiplex PCR; TCRdb lists only in-frame clones, some missing. The table includes about 95,000 clones, approximately 77% detected once. Sequencing was done on a sample of PBMCs. Every receptor here comes from a woman in her 40s in good health and CMV-seronegative.

Comment on this clone: Mismatch with germline at one junction end may stem from a read error. The V call is TRBV29-1, the J call TRBJ1-2, with 9 bases that match TRBD1. The CDR3 has 14 residues. CDR1 is SQVTM and CDR2 is ANQGSEA in the germline V gene. CDR3 in amino acids: CSAEGDRVNYGYTF. The DNA of the CDR3 is TGCAGCGCTGAAGGGGACAGGGTTAACTATGGCTACACCTTC.

CDR3 nucleotides: TGTGCCAGCAGCGGAGCAGACCTAGCTAACTATGGCTACACCTTC. Its translation is CASSGADLANYGYTF. This chain uses TRBV5-4 with TRBJ1-2; D gene ambiguous. Germline values: CDR1 SGHNT, CDR2 YYREEE (reference sequence). Trimming left V 4 bases short and J 0 bases short, with 13 bases between. The CDR3 runs 15 residues.

For this clone: It is likely a read error, because the conserved phenylalanine at the end of the CDR3 is missing. This chain uses TRBV4-2 with TRBJ1-4; 7 bases are a match to TRBD1. The CDR3 sequence is 16 residues long. Germline assignment: CDR1 LGHNA and CDR2 YNFKEQ. The ends lost 2 bases at V and 2 bases at J; junction bases unmatched: 5. The DNA for the CDR3 is TGTGCCAGCAGCCAAAGAGGGGGCGACACTAATGAAAAACTGTTTGTT. This codes for CASSQRGGDTNEKLFV.

This clone has just one count. The CDR3 DNA is TGTGCCAGCAGCTCTAGAGAGAACACTGAAGCTTTCTTT. Translation gives CASSSRENTEAFF. The chain links TRBV7-8 to TRBJ1-1; D is unclear. The V gene lost 4 bases and the J gene lost 1 base, with 7 bases spanning the gap. Germline V gene lookup returns CDR1 SGHVS and CDR2 FQNEAQ. This CDR3 is built from 13 residues.

The CDR3 nucleotides are TGCAGCGTGGCTAACCGGGTCTTCACAGATACGCAGTATTTT. Its translation is CSVANRVFTDTQYF. The chain couples TRBV29-1 to TRBJ2-3; D is unresolved. CDR3 size: 14 residues. Between the trimmed V and J ends, which lost 6 bases and 2 bases, there was a span of 15 bases. CDR1 is SQVTM and CDR2 is ANQGSEA in the germline V gene.

V gene TRBV7-8 combines with J gene TRBJ1-1; TRBD1 matches at 7 bases. J lost 4 bases, V lost 5 bases, and 10 bases had no gene match. The CDR3 has 15 residues. Germline CDR1 SGHVS, CDR2 FQNEAQ. The CDR3 loop is CASSRRTGFSTEAFF. In DNA form, the CDR3 reads TGTGCCAGCAGCCGCCGGACAGGCTTCAGCACTGAAGCTTTCTTT.

The sample holds one count of this clone. The chain combines TRBV16 with TRBJ2-5; 9 nucleotides match TRBD2. J gave up 3 bases and V 3 bases, and 8 bases lay outside the gene matches. Germline loops: CDR1 KGHSY, CDR2 FQNENV. This CDR3 contains 16 residues. The CDR3 DNA reads TGTGCCAGCAGCCATTACTTCCAGCGGGGGGAAGAGACCCAGTACTTC. Its translation is CASSHYFQRGEETQYF.

This clone was counted only a few times. The V call is TRBV19, the J call TRBJ1-5; D not resolved. Trimming removed 3 bases from V and 4 bases from J, with 7 bases in between. Germline lookup yields CDR1 LNHDA and CDR2 SQIVND (reference sequence). The CDR3 contains 13 residues. The CDR3 DNA sequence: TGTGCCAGTAGTATTGGAGGGAATCAGCCCCAGCATTTT. Translated: CASSIGGNQPQHF.

The chain uses TRBV5-6 and TRBJ1-1; the D is unclear. With 0 bases removed from V and 0 bases from J, the gap between germline ends came to 6 bases. CDR1 SGHDT and CDR2 YYEEEE come from the germline V gene. The CDR3 contains 14 residues. Written as DNA, the CDR3 is TGTGCCAGCAGCTTGGGGTCAGTGAACACTGAAGCTTTCTTT. It translates to CASSLGSVNTEAFF.

Only one count was recorded for this clone. The V call is TRBV14, the J call TRBJ1-2, with a weak D call TRBD1 (5 bases). V was clipped by 3 bases and J by 2 bases, with 7 bases between them. CDR1 SGHDN and CDR2 FVKESK come from the germline V gene. This CDR3 has 13 residues. CDR3 residues: CASSQRGNYGYTF. CDR3 DNA sequence: TGTGCCAGCAGCCAGCGGGGGAACTATGGCTACACCTTC.

The chain carries TRBV19 and TRBJ2-7, with 7 nucleotides matching TRBD1. The V gene's germline CDR1 is LNHDA and CDR2 SQIVND (reference sequence). With 8 bases clipped from V and 2 bases from J, the junction kept 12 bases outside the gene matches. The CDR3 has 15 amino acids. For the CDR3, the DNA is TGTGCCAGTCGACCTGCTGGGACAGTTACCTACGAGCAGTACTTC. As protein: CASRPAGTVTYEQYF.

V is TRBV5-1 and J is TRBJ1-1; TRBD1 might be the D (6 bases). Trimming left V 0 bases short and J 6 bases short, with 15 bases between. CDR1 and CDR2 from the germline V gene are SGHRS and YFSETQ. This CDR3 region has 15 residues. The CDR3 spells CASSLGSTGGPEAFF. The CDR3 DNA follows: TGCGCCAGCAGCTTGGGTAGCACCGGGGGGCCTGAAGCTTTCTTT.

The CDR3 region has the DNA TGTGCCAGCAGTGGAAACAGGGGGCTTGTGACCCAGTACTTC. It encodes CASSGNRGLVTQYF. The chain employs TRBV27 and TRBJ2-5; TRBD1 agrees at 9 bases. The CDR3 is made up of 14 amino acids. The V and J ends lost 5 bases and 7 bases, in that order; junction bases with no gene match: 8. Germline V gene sequence: CDR1 MNHEY, CDR2 SMNVEV (reference sequence).

The J gene is TRBJ2-5, the V gene TRBV5-1; D unresolved. Trimming took 1 base from V and 1 from J, leaving 5 bases between them. From germline, CDR1 is SGHRS and CDR2 YFSETQ. The CDR3 consists of 13 residues. The CDR3 nucleotides read TGCGCCAGCAGCTTGTCGGTCCAAGAGACCCAGTACTTC. This sequence encodes CASSLSVQETQYF.

The chain couples TRBV4-2 to TRBJ1-3; D is uncertain. The CDR3 length is 17 residues. In germline, CDR1 is LGHNA, CDR2 YNFKEQ. V shed 3 bases and J shed 0 bases, with 15 bases lying between them. CDR3: CASSQIGLSGSGNTIYF. The CDR3 DNA reads TGTGCCAGCAGCCAGATTGGACTGTCAGGCTCTGGAAACACCATATATTTT.

The chain combines TRBV7-9 with TRBJ1-2; tentative D call: TRBD1 (5 bases). The CDR3 has 13 residues. The V gene's germline CDR1 is SEHNR and CDR2 FQNEAQ (reference sequence). Trimming cost V 11 bases and J 3 bases, with 16 bases left between them. In DNA, the CDR3 is TGTGCCTTCCGGGGGTCCGGGGACTATGGCTACACCTTC. Amino acid sequence: CAFRGSGDYGYTF.

CDR3 DNA sequence: TGTGCCAGCAGCCAAGCCAGAGGGGGGGCCCGACTTACAGATACGCAGTATTTT. Encoded protein: CASSQARGGARLTDTQYF. The genes are TRBV14 and TRBJ2-3; the D gene is possibly TRBD2 (7 bases). The CDR3 runs 18 residues. Germline CDR1 and CDR2: SGHDN and FVKESK. V lost 1 base and J 3 bases, leaving 20 bases between the germline ends.

The CDR3 region is CASRNPGGETQYF. CDR3 coding DNA: TGTGCCAGCAGAAACCCCGGAGGGGAGACCCAGTACTTC. The rearrangement joins TRBV7-6 to TRBJ2-5, with TRBD2 as a possible D gene (6 bases). Per germline, CDR1 SGHVS and CDR2 FNYEAQ. Trimming took 6 bases from V and 5 from J, leaving 13 bases between them. The CDR3 has 13 amino acids.

A few counts support this clone. The chain uses TRBV10-2 and TRBJ2-5, with 7 positions matching TRBD1. Germline assignment: CDR1 WSHSY and CDR2 SAAADI. There are 13 residues in the CDR3. The V segment lost 8 bases and the J segment 4 bases; nucleotides outside the gene matches: 7. The CDR3 DNA reads TGCGCCAGCCAAAGGACAGGTAGAGAGACCCAGTACTTC. This translates into CASQRTGRETQYF.

This rearrangement joins TRBV5-6 to TRBJ2-3; TRBD1 matches at 8 bases. The CDR3 has 15 amino acids. V dropped 4 bases and J dropped 3; count of bases not matched to a gene: 7. CDR1 is SGHDT and CDR2 is YYEEEE in the germline V gene. CDR3 in DNA: TGTGCCAGCAGCCCCGGACAGGGTATGACAGATACGCAGTATTTT. Translated, it gives CASSPGQGMTDTQYF.

The rearrangement links TRBV6-5 to TRBJ2-1; weak D call: TRBD1 (6 bases). Trimming removed 4 bases at V and 8 bases at J, with 15 bases between. This CDR3 has 14 residues. Germline V gene sequence: CDR1 MNHEY, CDR2 SVGAGI. In DNA form, the CDR3 reads TGTGCCAGCAGTTTTCAGGGGCGCGGTGATGAGCAGTTCTTC. Protein: CASSFQGRGDEQFF.

This chain links TRBV6-5 with TRBJ1-6, with 8 bases identical to TRBD1. CDR1 and CDR2 from the germline V gene are MNHEY and SVGAGI. CDR3 length: 16 amino acids. Trimming took 2 bases from V and 7 from J; bases not matched to a gene: 7. DNA for the CDR3: TGTGCCAGCAGTTACAAAGGACAGGGAGTCAATTCACCCCTCCACTTT. Translated, it gives CASSYKGQGVNSPLHF.

The chain combines TRBV5-6 with TRBJ1-2; the D is unclear. Germline V CDR1 and CDR2: SGHDT, YYEEEE. Trimming stripped 4 bases from V and 7 bases from J, with 8 bases between. The CDR3 is 11 residues long. The CDR3 loop reads CASSPGGGYTF. The CDR3 nucleotides are TGTGCCAGCAGCCCCGGTGGTGGCTACACCTTC.

The chain links TRBV6-1 to TRBJ2-7, with D tentatively TRBD1 (6 bases). CDR1 is MNHNS and CDR2 is SASEGT in the germline V gene. Trimming pared 4 bases from V and 0 bases from J, leaving 16 bases between. The CDR3 loop spans 16 amino acids. This CDR3 is CASSARRDTHSYEQYF. The CDR3 DNA reads as TGTGCCAGCAGTGCACGCCGGGACACCCACTCCTACGAGCAGTACTTC.

This chain joins TRBV11-2 and TRBJ1-1, with D hard to call. The germline V gene has CDR1 SGHAT and CDR2 FQNNGV. This CDR3 has 17 amino acids. Trimming stripped 5 bases from V and 0 bases from J, with 19 bases between. The CDR3 is CASSLTGLTNLNTEAFF. The CDR3 nucleotides are TGTGCCAGCAGCCTTACCGGACTGACCAACTTGAACACTGAAGCTTTCTTT. Filled out from reference TRBV11-2 and TRBJ1-1, the complete variable domain reads EAGVAQSPRYKIIEKRQSVAFWCNPISGHATLYWYQQILGQGPKLLIQFQNNGVVDDSQLPKDRFSAERLKGVDSTLKIQPAKLEDSAVYLCASSLTGLTNLNTEAFFGQGTRLTVV.

The gene calls are TRBV27 and TRBJ1-2; D perhaps matches TRBD1 (6 bases). The V and J ends lost 4 bases and 4 bases respectively, with 19 bases between them. The CDR3 has 16 residues. Germline V gives CDR1 MNHEY, CDR2 SMNVEV (reference sequence). The CDR3 region has the DNA TGTGCCAGCAGTTCCCCGACAGGTGTCGGAATCTATGGCTACACCTTC. This translates into CASSSPTGVGIYGYTF.

The gene calls are TRBV4-2 and TRBJ1-2; D possibly corresponds to TRBD1 (6 bases). Germline CDR1 LGHNA, CDR2 YNFKEQ. This CDR3 contains 12 residues. Trimming took off 4 bases at V and 6 bases at J, with 9 bases between the two ends. The chain's CDR3 is CASSLRQDGYTF. As DNA, the CDR3 is TGTGCCAGCAGCCTTCGACAGGATGGCTACACCTTC.

Comment on this clone: The identical CDR3 is also encoded by other nucleotide sequences in the sample. J is TRBJ1-1 and V is TRBV6-1; D is uncertain. CDR3 length: 14 amino acids. CDR1 and CDR2 from the germline V gene are MNHNS and SASEGT. Deletions cut 8 bases from V and 6 bases from J, with 19 bases between. CDR3 DNA: TGTGCCAGCTCACTGAATGCCCCTCTCGCTGAAGCTTTCTTT. Its translation is CASSLNAPLAEAFF.

This chain uses TRBV6-6 with TRBJ1-1; possible D gene TRBD1, 5 bases. Germline loops: CDR1 MNHNY, CDR2 SVGAGI (reference sequence). Trimming left V 5 bases short and J 9 bases short, with 19 bases between. The CDR3 extends over 14 amino acids. CDR3 nucleotide sequence: TGTGCCAGCAGTCTCAGGGCTGGGCCCTGGAAAGCTTTCTTT. Its translation is CASSLRAGPWKAFF.

The genes are TRBV9 and TRBJ2-6, with TRBD1 as a possible D gene (5 bases). Trimming removed 0 bases from V and 2 bases from J, with 24 bases in between. The CDR3 runs 21 residues. Germline V gene sequence: CDR1 SGDLS, CDR2 YYNGEE. CDR3 sequence reads: CASSVASVKGRDITGANVLTF. Here the CDR3 DNA reads TGTGCCAGCAGCGTAGCTTCGGTCAAAGGCAGGGATATTACTGGGGCCAACGTCCTGACTTTC.

The chain uses TRBV6-1 and TRBJ1-3, with D maybe TRBD1 (6 bases). The V gene lost 1 base and the J gene lost 4 bases, with 8 bases spanning the gap. In germline, CDR1 is MNHNS, CDR2 SASEGT. The CDR3 is made up of 14 amino acids. The CDR3 nucleotides read TGTGCCAGCAGTGAAGGGGGGCGAGGAAACACCATATATTTT. As protein: CASSEGGRGNTIYF.

In DNA form, the CDR3 reads TGTGCCAGTATGACAGGGGGATATAGCTATGGCTACACCTTC. It is translated as CASMTGGYSYGYTF. This chain uses TRBV19 with TRBJ1-2; TRBD1 matches 9 bases. V lost 7 bases to trimming and J lost 4 bases; unmatched junction nucleotides: 7. The CDR3 length is 14 residues. Germline lookup yields CDR1 LNHDA and CDR2 SQIVND (reference sequence).